This T cell receptor (beta chain) was captured in a study of blood T cell repertoires in COVID-19. J was trimmed by 8 bases and V by 0 bases; bases with no gene match: 7. Germline assignment: CDR1 SGHRS and CDR2 YFSETQ. This CDR3 contains 14 residues. The repertoire was sequenced with immunoSEQ multiplex PCR; TCRdb's copy has only in-frame clones and lacks some. The table lists approximately 170,000 clones, around 82% of them singletons, with 6.9% in the top ten. The sequence was collected from a man older than 75 with COVID-19, enrolled during active disease. The sequencing sample was made of peripheral blood. The rearrangement links TRBV5-1 to TRBJ1-2; 7 nucleotides match TRBD1. The CDR3 bases are TGCGCCAGCAGCTTGGAAGGGGGCGAGGAGGGCTACACCTTC. Its protein product is CASSLEGGEEGYTF.